The 13 T cell receptor beta chains in this list originate from one sample, sequenced in a study of OX40 agonist ivuxolimab in advanced cancers. The table came from immunoSEQ multiplex PCR; TCRdb's copy has only in-frame clones and leaves some out. The profile shows 100,000 to 110,000 clones, 70% to 90% of them singletons. The specimen was CD4+ or CD8+ T cells sorted from blood, collected in a trial of the OX40 agonist ivuxolimab. The receptors originated from an adult with an advanced solid tumor such as melanoma, head and neck, liver or kidney cancer.

The V call is TRBV4-2, the J call TRBJ1-2; D ambiguous. Trimming stripped 1 base from V and 4 bases from J, with 13 bases between. In germline, CDR1 is LGHNA, CDR2 YNFKEQ. The length of the CDR3 is 15 residues. The CDR3 DNA sequence: TGTGCCAGCAGCCAAGCACGGGGTCCACCCTATGGCTACACCTTC. Protein product: CASSQARGPPYGYTF.

This chain links TRBV19 with TRBJ2-5; D remains ambiguous. Germline V lookup: CDR1 LNHDA, CDR2 SQIVND (reference sequence). Trimming left V 3 bases short and J 2 bases short, with 13 bases between. CDR3 length: 15 residues. Written as DNA, the CDR3 is TGTGCCAGTAGTATGGGTGGGCGGCAACAAGAGACCCAGTACTTC. Translating it yields CASSMGGRQQETQYF.

The rearrangement joins TRBV4-2 to TRBJ2-3; the match to TRBD2 covers 11 bases. The CDR3 is made up of 17 amino acids. Trimming removed 3 bases from V and 2 bases from J; junction bases left unmatched: 7. Germline V gives CDR1 LGHNA, CDR2 YNFKEQ. CDR3 amino acids: CASSHLLAGGYTDTQYF. In DNA form, the CDR3 reads TGTGCCAGCAGCCATCTGTTAGCGGGGGGGTACACAGATACGCAGTATTTT.

The V and J genes are TRBV19 and TRBJ1-5; D might be TRBD1 (6 bases). This CDR3 is 13 amino acids long. Germline values: CDR1 LNHDA, CDR2 SQIVND (reference sequence). V lost 7 bases and J 7 bases, leaving 14 bases between the germline ends. The CDR3, as DNA: TGTGCCAGTATTCAGGGGCCCTTCCAGCCCCAGCATTTT. It translates to CASIQGPFQPQHF.

The V gene is TRBV5-4, the J gene TRBJ2-3, with D possibly TRBD2 on 5 matching bases. The CDR3 is made up of 17 amino acids. V lost 1 base and J 7 bases, leaving 22 bases between the germline ends. Germline loops: CDR1 SGHNT, CDR2 YYREEE (reference sequence). CDR3 nucleotide sequence: TGTGCCAGCAGCTTGCGAACTAGTACCCCCGCCCCGCATACGCAGTATTTT. Its protein product is CASSLRTSTPAPHTQYF.

This chain connects TRBV7-9 to TRBJ1-4, with D possibly TRBD1 on 6 matching bases. The V end was cut by 5 bases, the J end by 11 bases, with 12 bases between. In germline, CDR1 is SEHNR, CDR2 FQNEAQ (reference sequence). There are 12 residues in the CDR3. CDR3 bases: TGTGCCAGCAGCCTACCCCAGGGGAAACTGTTTTTT. Translated, it gives CASSLPQGKLFF. The full variable domain, its missing parts supplied by reference TRBV7-9 and TRBJ1-4, is DTGVSQNPRHKITKRGQNVTFRCDPISEHNRLYWYRQTLGQGPEFLTYFQNEAQLEKSRLLSDRFSAERPKGSFSTLEIQRTEQGDSAMYLCASSLPQGKLFFGSGTQLSVL.

The gene calls are TRBV14 and TRBJ2-7; the D is unclear. Germline CDR1 and CDR2: SGHDN and FVKESK. The CDR3 totals 15 residues. V lost 3 bases and J lost 3, with 15 bases in between. CDR3 sequence reads: CASSHLRASGYEQYF. CDR3 coding DNA: TGTGCCAGCAGCCACCTCCGGGCCTCGGGCTACGAGCAGTACTTC.

This clone was seen a single time. This chain links TRBV5-1 with TRBJ2-7; 10 positions match TRBD1. The CDR3 has 15 residues. V gave up 3 bases and J gave up 3 bases; unmatched junction bases: 6. The germline gives CDR1 SGHRS, CDR2 YFSETQ. CDR3 in DNA: TGCGCCAGCAGCTCAAGACAGGGGGCAGGCTACGAGCAGTACTTC. The encoded protein is CASSSRQGAGYEQYF.

The gene calls are TRBV6-1 and TRBJ1-2; a possible D gene is TRBD1 (6 bases). With 6 bases removed from V and 4 bases from J, the gap between germline ends came to 15 bases. Germline CDR1 is MNHNS and CDR2 is SASEGT. The CDR3 loop spans 14 amino acids. CDR3 amino acids: CASRSRGQSYGYTF. CDR3 DNA sequence: TGTGCCAGCAGGAGCCGGGGGCAGTCCTATGGCTACACCTTC.

This chain links TRBV28 with TRBJ2-7, with D unresolved. The CDR3 consists of 11 residues. Trimming took 5 bases from V and 5 from J, leaving 7 bases between them. CDR1 is MDHEN and CDR2 is SYDVKM in the germline V gene. The CDR3 loop is CASSPYHEQYF. CDR3 DNA sequence: TGTGCCAGCAGTCCATACCACGAGCAGTACTTC.

The chain joins TRBV2 to TRBJ1-5; tentative D call: TRBD1 (6 bases). Between the trimmed V and J ends, which lost 9 bases and 2 bases, there was a span of 11 bases. This CDR3 spans 13 amino acids. In germline, CDR1 is SNHLY, CDR2 FYNNEI. In DNA form, the CDR3 reads TGTGCCAGTCAGGCAGGGGGCAATCAGCCCCAGCATTTT. It codes for CASQAGGNQPQHF.

The CDR3 sequence is CASSLGLGLGQPQHF. CDR3 nucleotides: TGCGCCAGCAGCTTGGGCCTCGGCCTCGGACAGCCCCAGCATTTT. The V call is TRBV5-1, the J call TRBJ1-5; unclear D gene. The CDR3 spans 15 residues. Trimming pared 0 bases from V and 7 bases from J, leaving 14 bases between. Germline CDR1 is SGHRS and CDR2 is YFSETQ.

The rearrangement joins TRBV2 to TRBJ2-4; 10 bases are shared with TRBD1. With V trimmed by 8 bases and J by 6 bases, 4 bases remained unmatched. The length of the CDR3 is 13 residues. Germline values: CDR1 SNHLY, CDR2 FYNNEI. The chain's CDR3 is CASRRDRGNIQYF. The CDR3 DNA reads TGTGCCAGCCGCCGGGACAGGGGAAACATTCAGTACTTC.